This TCR beta chain stems from a study of T cell clonality in common variable immunodeficiency. Findings and limits, study-wide: The cause of increased CVID clonality remains unclear without subpopulation sequencing.

Germline CDR1 is SNHLY and CDR2 is FYNNEI. The CDR3 totals 14 residues. Deletions cut 10 bases from V and 6 bases from J, with 19 bases between. This clone was counted many times. Antigen: not known. The read finishes 3 residues shy of the CDR3 end, and the germline J gene is used to complete it. The assay was immunoSEQ multiplex PCR, and TCRdb's table has in-frame clones only and misses some. The sample includes roughly 38,000 clones, none of them occurring once. This sequence originates from a person between 18 and 75 years old in good health. The sequencing input was peripheral blood mononuclear cells. The chain is built from TRBV2 and TRBJ1-5; a possible D gene is TRBD1 (5 bases). The DNA read from the CDR3 is TGTGCCACGGGATGGGGCCCTAGGGGTCAGCCC. It yields the protein CATGWGPRGQP. The whole CDR3 protein is CATGWGPRGQPQHF. The entire variable domain, with the rest obtained from reference TRBV2 and TRBJ1-5, is as follows: EPEVTQTPSHQVTQMGQEVILRCVPISNHLYFYWYRQILGQKVEFLVSFYNNEISEKSEIFDDQFSVERPDGSNFTLKIRSTKLEDSAMYFCATGWGPRGQPQHFGDGTRLSIL.